The source of this T cell receptor beta chain is a study of CD4 T cells in relation to SARS-CoV-2 and coronaviruses. As for the study in general: The restricting HLA molecule for shared crossreactive spike epitopes was mapped.

Comment on this clone: No antigen is known for it.

Study results and caveats: Each donor contributed either pre-pandemic or post-infection samples, not both. According to naive versus memory sequencing, detected responses are memory recall, not newly primed.

The unexposed donors gave CD4+ T cells in about 2011-2019, prior to COVID-19. This CDR3 region has 14 residues. CDR1 is MDHEN and CDR2 is SYDVKM in the germline V gene. Trimming stripped 7 bases from V and 0 bases from J, with 12 bases between. Naive and memory CD4+ T cell DNA was deep-sequenced without culture. TCRdb's table, derived via immunoSEQ multiplex PCR, lists solely in-frame clones and lacks some. The table records roughly 57,000 clones, about nine tenths of them present only once. The chain carries TRBV28 and TRBJ1-1, with a tentative D call TRBD1 (6 bases). The sequenced material came from memory CD4+ T cells from PBMCs. The receptor was isolated from a human donor in good health. The CDR3 region has the DNA TGTGCCAGCACCTCGGACAGCCTGAACACTGAAGCTTTCTTT. Translating it yields CASTSDSLNTEAFF.